The source of this T cell receptor (beta chain) is a study of T-cell reconstitution after alpha-beta-depleted transplantation in children. Whole-study findings and limits: Several hundred expanded graft clones reportedly supplied alpha-beta T cells about two months after transplant.

This clonotype was detected a few times. Its antigen is still unknown. Trimming stripped 5 bases from V and 7 bases from J, with 14 bases between. The length of the CDR3 is 14 residues. Unique molecular identifiers were incorporated when the TCRbeta library was constructed. Each CDR3 protein gets one entry after TCRdb re-called the PCR reads with MiXCR. The data hold about 580,000 distinct CDR3 sequences, with 20% to 25% observed a single time. The sequences come from PBMCs, mostly from graft donor cells, collected 360 days after TCRalphabeta/CD19-depleted stem cell transplant. V is TRBV12-3 or TRBV12-4 and J is TRBJ2-2; tentative D call: TRBD2 (5 bases). This receptor was identified in a boy younger than two who had a stem cell transplant for acute myeloid leukemia, so the T cells may come from the graft donor. Written as DNA, the CDR3 is TGTGCCAGCAGTGACCCCCTGGGGAGCGGGGAGCTGTTTTTT. Amino acids: CASSDPLGSGELFF.